These 10 T cell receptor beta chains share one sample of origin, sequenced in a study of blood T cell repertoires in COVID-19. The assay was immunoSEQ multiplex PCR, and TCRdb's table has in-frame clones only and misses some. Among 150,000 to 200,000 clones listed, roughly 77% were seen once. Sequencing input: peripheral blood. These receptors all come from a woman aged 80 or older with COVID-19, enrolled during active disease.

This chain links TRBV6-5 with TRBJ2-7; maybe TRBD2 (6 bases). This CDR3 is built from 15 residues. Germline V gene data show CDR1 as MNHEY and CDR2 as SVGAGI. Trimming took off 5 bases at V and 0 bases at J, with 14 bases between the two ends. The CDR3 loop reads CASSRAGTFSYEQYF. The CDR3 DNA reads TGTGCCAGCAGTCGGGCCGGGACTTTCTCCTACGAGCAGTACTTC.

This clone was observed a few times. As DNA, the CDR3 is TGTGCCAGCAGTTTAAGGGGAGGGAGGCAGGGCTACGAGCAGTACTTC. Translated: CASSLRGGRQGYEQYF. The chain has TRBV28 and TRBJ2-7, with TRBD2 identical over 7 bases. There are 16 residues in the CDR3. Trimming cost V 2 bases and J 3 bases; bases outside gene matches: 10. Germline V gene data show CDR1 as MDHEN and CDR2 as SYDVKM.

The J gene is TRBJ2-7, the V gene TRBV6-5, with D maybe TRBD2 (5 bases). In germline, CDR1 is MNHEY, CDR2 SVGAGI. This CDR3 has 13 amino acids. Trimming pared 6 bases from V and 3 bases from J, leaving 12 bases between. The CDR3 sequence: CASSRTRDYEQYF. DNA for the CDR3: TGTGCCAGCAGCCGAACTAGAGACTACGAGCAGTACTTC.

This chain connects TRBV24-1 to TRBJ1-1; 7 nucleotides align to TRBD1. CDR3 length: 13 residues. J lost 1 base, V lost 5 bases, and 0 bases had no gene match. Per the germline V gene, CDR1 is KGHDR and CDR2 is SFDVKD. CDR3 loop: CATSGQGNTEAFF. CDR3 coding DNA: TGTGCCACCAGTGGACAGGGGAACACTGAAGCTTTCTTT.

V and J are TRBV5-4 and TRBJ1-2; 8 bases agree with TRBD1. V dropped 4 bases and J dropped 8; count of bases not matched to a gene: 7. This CDR3 is built from 13 residues. The V gene's germline CDR1 is SGHNT and CDR2 YYREEE (reference sequence). This CDR3 is CASSLTGAGGYTF. CDR3 bases: TGTGCCAGCAGCCTGACAGGGGCTGGCGGCTACACCTTC. The full variable domain, in which reference TRBV5-4 and TRBJ1-2 provide the parts outside the CDR3, is ETGVTQSPTHLIKTRGQQVTLRCSSQSGHNTVSWYQQALGQGPQFIFQYYREEENGRGNFPPRFSGLQFPNYSSELNVNALELDDSALYLCASSLTGAGGYTFGSGTRLTVV.

J is TRBJ2-1 and V is TRBV7-3, with 10 bases fitting TRBD2. CDR1 and CDR2 (germline): SGHTA, FQGTGA. Trimming cost V 5 bases and J 0 bases; bases outside gene matches: 4. There are 16 residues in the CDR3. DNA for the CDR3: TGTGCCAGCAGCCCTAGCGGGGGCCTCTCCTACAATGAGCAGTTCTTC. Amino acids: CASSPSGGLSYNEQFF. Full variable domain (rest looked up from reference TRBV7-3 and TRBJ2-1): GAGVSQTPSNKVTEKGKYVELRCDPISGHTALYWYRQSLGQGPEFLIYFQGTGAADDSGLPNDRFFAVRPEGSVSTLKIQRTERGDSAVYLCASSPSGGLSYNEQFFGPGTRLTVL.

The gene calls are TRBV10-3 and TRBJ1-2; D might be TRBD1 (5 bases). CDR1 and CDR2 from the germline V gene are ENHRY and SYGVKD. The CDR3 consists of 15 residues. The V and J ends lost 4 bases and 7 bases respectively, with 19 bases between them. The CDR3 spells CAISVGGNSQLGYTF. As DNA, the CDR3 is TGTGCCATCAGTGTGGGGGGGAACAGCCAGCTTGGCTACACCTTC.

The rearrangement uses TRBV7-9 and TRBJ2-5; 7 nucleotides align to TRBD2. The germline CDR1 and CDR2 sequences are SEHNR and FQNEAQ (reference sequence). This CDR3 has 16 amino acids. With 5 bases clipped from V and 4 bases from J, the junction kept 13 bases outside the gene matches. Written as DNA, the CDR3 is TGTGCCAGCAGCAATTACCCGCGGACTAGTGGAGAGACCCAGTACTTC. Protein: CASSNYPRTSGETQYF.

This chain uses TRBV9 with TRBJ2-1, with TRBD2 as a possible D gene (5 bases). Trimming removed 7 bases at V and 4 bases at J, with 15 bases between. CDR3 length: 14 residues. The germline V gene has CDR1 SGDLS and CDR2 YYNGEE. The CDR3 DNA reads TGTGCCAGCTCCCGGTTTGGGGAGTACAATGAGCAGTTCTTC. The encoded protein is CASSRFGEYNEQFF.

The chain is built from TRBV11-2 and TRBJ2-2; D is perhaps TRBD2 (6 bases). The V end lost 3 bases, the J end lost 2 bases, and 10 bases lay between the germline ends. Germline values: CDR1 SGHAT, CDR2 FQNNGV. CDR3 length: 15 residues. In DNA form, the CDR3 reads TGTGCCAGCAGCTTTAGCGGCCTTAACACCGGGGAGCTGTTTTTT. This codes for CASSFSGLNTGELFF.